Listed here is a single TCR beta chain. The target antigen is unknown. V was pared by 7 bases and J by 6 bases, with 15 bases between. Germline assignment: CDR1 MDHEN and CDR2 SYDVKM. This CDR3 has 13 amino acids. The sample originates from a study of T cell responses to AZD1222 COVID-19 vaccine. Assay used: immunoSEQ multiplex PCR; TCRdb lists only in-frame clones, some missing. The data show roughly 150,000 clones, about 89% seen once. Study observations and caveats: Spike-specific TCRs gained breadth and depth after people received two AZD1222 doses. Clonal diversity was possibly underestimated, and the donors were mostly white British, with more females.

The sample in question was peripheral blood, obtained on day 0 of AZD1222 vaccination. The J gene is TRBJ1-2, the V gene TRBV28; D possibly corresponds to TRBD1 (5 bases). The sequence was obtained from an adult in good health. CDR3: CASTRQRGHGYTF. CDR3 sequence (DNA): TGTGCCAGCACCCGACAAAGGGGCCATGGCTACACCTTC.